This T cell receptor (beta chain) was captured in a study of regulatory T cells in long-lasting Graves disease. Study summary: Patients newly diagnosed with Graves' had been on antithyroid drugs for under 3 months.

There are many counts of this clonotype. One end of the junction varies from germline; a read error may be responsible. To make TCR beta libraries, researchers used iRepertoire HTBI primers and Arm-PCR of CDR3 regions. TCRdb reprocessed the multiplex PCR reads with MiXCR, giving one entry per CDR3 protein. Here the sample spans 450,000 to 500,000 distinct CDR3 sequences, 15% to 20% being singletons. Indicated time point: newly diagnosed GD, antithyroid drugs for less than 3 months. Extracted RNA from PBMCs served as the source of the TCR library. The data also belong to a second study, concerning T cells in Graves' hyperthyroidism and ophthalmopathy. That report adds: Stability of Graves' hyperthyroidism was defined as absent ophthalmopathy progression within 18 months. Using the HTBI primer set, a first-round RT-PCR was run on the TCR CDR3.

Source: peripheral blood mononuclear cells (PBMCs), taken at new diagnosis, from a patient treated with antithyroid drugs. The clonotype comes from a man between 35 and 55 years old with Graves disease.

The CDR3 reads CASSLRTDLSTDTQYF. In nucleotides, the CDR3 is TGCGCCAGCAGCCTCCGGACGGACCTTAGCACAGATACGCAGTATTTT. The V and J genes are TRBV11-2 and TRBJ2-3; the D is unclear. Per germline, CDR1 SGHAT and CDR2 FQNNGV. This CDR3 spans 16 amino acids.